The text below deals with one T cell receptor (beta chain). In TCRdb, the RT-PCR reads were re-called with MiXCR into one record per CDR3 protein. The sample lists about a million distinct CDR3 sequences, more than 15% occurring once. The data stem from a study of patients and donors after allogeneic stem cell transplantation. The receptor's source is a human donor who was either an allogeneic HSCT recipient or a stem cell or donor lymphocyte infusion donor (not recorded which). It is not recorded whose cells these are; they may come from a transplant donor. Sequenced input: blood, either unsorted or a sorted T cell fraction (not recorded which).

The CDR3 sequence: CASSHRAADNSPLHF. The CDR3 DNA is TGTGCCAGCAGCCACCGGGCAGCAGATAATTCACCCCTCCACTTT. The chain uses TRBV11-2 and TRBJ1-6; D not resolved. The CDR3 is 15 amino acids. Per the germline V gene, CDR1 is SGHAT and CDR2 is FQNNGV. V lost 5 bases, J lost 5 bases, and 13 bases lay in between.